This T cell receptor (beta chain) was documented in a study of tumor-infiltrating lymphocytes in localized non-small cell lung cancer. Across the study: Several tumor histologies, both smoking statuses, and some post-neoadjuvant chemotherapy samples were included. Each patient gave resected tumor and non-adjacent uninvolved lung tissue.

CDR3 length: 15 residues. CDR1 is MNHNS, CDR2 SASEGT, per germline. Trimming at V came to 1 base and at J to 2 bases, leaving 0 bases not matched to a gene. TCRdb's table, derived via immunoSEQ multiplex PCR, lists solely in-frame clones and lacks some. Of 9,500 to 15,000 clones listed, about nine tenths are singletons. Points from the study as a whole: Tumors had more T cell infiltration than uninvolved lung, per TCRbeta sequencing and CD3 counts. Each assay used a separate piece of the same tissue.

As regards this clone: Its specificity is unknown.

The V gene is TRBV6-1, the J gene TRBJ2-1; 9 bases line up with TRBD2. Sequences were obtained from lung tumor tissue. This TCR came from a human donor with non-small cell lung cancer. CDR3 coding DNA: TGTGCCAGCAGTGAAGGCGGGGGGGCCTACAATGAGCAGTTCTTC. Protein product: CASSEGGGAYNEQFF.